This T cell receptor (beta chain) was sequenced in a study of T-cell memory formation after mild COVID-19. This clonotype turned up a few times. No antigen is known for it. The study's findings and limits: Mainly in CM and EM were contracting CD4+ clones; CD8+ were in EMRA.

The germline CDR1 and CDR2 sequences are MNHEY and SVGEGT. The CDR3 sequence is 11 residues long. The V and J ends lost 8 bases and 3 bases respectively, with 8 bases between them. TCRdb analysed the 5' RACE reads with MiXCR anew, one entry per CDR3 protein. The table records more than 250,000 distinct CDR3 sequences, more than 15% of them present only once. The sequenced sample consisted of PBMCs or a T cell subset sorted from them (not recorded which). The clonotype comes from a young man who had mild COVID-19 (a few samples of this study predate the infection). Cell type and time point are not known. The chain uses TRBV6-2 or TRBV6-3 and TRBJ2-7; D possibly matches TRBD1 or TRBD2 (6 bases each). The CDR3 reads CASEGGYEQYF. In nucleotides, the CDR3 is TGTGCCAGCGAGGGGGGCTACGAGCAGTACTTC.